This is a list of T cell receptor beta chains from one sample in a study of shared clonotypes between healthy human individuals. This table comes from immunoSEQ multiplex PCR, and its TCRdb copy is limited to in-frame clones, with some not included. The repertoire holds some 1.4 million clones, with around 97% as singletons. The sample comprised naive CD4+ T cells sorted from blood. The receptor set was obtained from a man aged 25 to 40 in good health. Both conserved end residues are part of each CDR3. A D gene is named only where the DNA matches it firmly. Part of the rows lack a size; the others show once, few, many or a class for expanded clones.

d_call j_call clone_size v_call cdr3_nt cdr3_aa
TRBD1 TRBJ1-4 once TRBV7-9 TGTGCCAGCAGCCTCCGAGGGGGACAGGGCGGCGGCAATGAAAAACTGTTTTTT CASSLRGGQGGGNEKLFF
- TRBJ2-3 - TRBV6-5 TGTGCCAGCAGGCCTAGCGTCTCGGATACGCAGTATTTT CASRPSVSDTQYF
TRBD1 TRBJ2-1 - TRBV7-2 TGTGCCAGCAGCTTAGCGCGTTCGCAGGGACAGGGATACAATGAGCAGTTCTTC CASSLARSQGQGYNEQFF
TRBD1 TRBJ2-7 - TRBV5-1 TGCGCCAGCAGCGGGGACAGCTACGAGCAGTACTTC CASSGDSYEQYF
TRBD1 TRBJ2-5 - TRBV5-1 TGCGCCAGCAGCTCAGGGGGCACGTACCAAGAGACCCAGTACTTC CASSSGGTYQETQYF
TRBD2 TRBJ2-3 - TRBV7-6 TGTGCCAGCAGCTTTCTAGCGGGAGGGCTAAGGAGCTCGACAGATACGCAGTATTTT CASSFLAGGLRSSTDTQYF
- TRBJ2-7 - TRBV5-6 TGTGCCAGCAGTCGTGCGGGGAGCGTTAAGTACGAGCAGTACTTC CASSRAGSVKYEQYF
TRBD2 TRBJ2-7 once TRBV28 TGTGCCAGCAGTTTATCCGGACTAGCGGGACAGGGGGAGCAGTACTTC CASSLSGLAGQGEQYF
TRBD2 TRBJ2-7 once TRBV28 TGTGCCAGCAGTTTTCTGGGCGGGGGGCACCGCGAGCAGTACTTC CASSFLGGGHREQYF
TRBD2 TRBJ2-1 - TRBV10-3 TGTGCCATAAAAGGGAGGGGCTCCTACAATGAGCAGTTCTTC CAIKGRGSYNEQFF
- TRBJ1-1 - TRBV6-5 TGTGCCAGCAGCCCCTCCACGGAGAACACTGAAGCTTTCTTT CASSPSTENTEAFF